These T cell receptor beta chains were read from a single sample in a study of cytomegalovirus exposure and HLA in healthy donors. The data were produced by immunoSEQ multiplex PCR, yet TCRdb's version contains in-frame clones alone and is incomplete. Altogether some 97,000 clones are present, roughly three quarters being singletons, with the ten largest covering under 4.5%. The source material was PBMCs. These receptors all stem from a woman in her forties or fifties in good health and CMV-seropositive. CDR3s include the opening cysteine and the closing phenylalanine or tryptophan. The D gene is left open where the match is weak. Some rows have no size entry. The others give once, few or many, or a class for an expanded clone.

TRBJ2-3 | - | TRBD2 | TRBV5-4 | CASRPLTSGSGGDTQYF | TGTGCCAGCAGGCCCTTGACTAGCGGGAGTGGGGGGGATACGCAGTATTTT
TRBJ1-1 | once | - | TRBV6-5 | CASSYSSPGQPRAFF | TGTGCCAGCAGTTACTCCTCCCCCGGACAGCCACGAGCTTTCTTT
TRBJ1-2 | - | - | TRBV5-4 | CASSFDSLYGYTF | TGTGCCAGCAGCTTTGACAGTCTCTATGGCTACACCTTC
TRBJ2-2 | - | - | TRBV2 | CASSPSLLLELFF | TGTGCCAGCAGTCCCTCCCTTTTACTGGAGCTGTTTTTT
TRBJ1-1 | - | - | TRBV4-1 | CASSRQIADTEAFF | TGCGCCAGCAGCCGCCAGATAGCGGACACTGAAGCTTTCTTT
TRBJ1-2 | - | TRBD1 | TRBV6-1 | CASRDRPFGYTF | TGTGCCAGCAGGGACAGGCCTTTTGGCTACACCTTC
TRBJ1-2 | few | TRBD1 | TRBV5-4 | CASSTSVGQVYGYTF | TGTGCCAGCAGCACCTCCGTGGGACAGGTCTATGGCTACACCTTC
TRBJ1-2 | - | TRBD1 | TRBV12-5 | CASGPPGTGLDGYTF | TGTGCTAGTGGCCCCCCCGGGACAGGGTTAGATGGCTACACCTTC
TRBJ1-3 | few | TRBD1 | TRBV10-1 | CASSEKPGQRYEGNTIYF | TGCGCCAGCAGTGAGAAGCCGGGACAGAGATACGAAGGAAACACCATATATTTT
TRBJ1-2 | - | TRBD1 | TRBV6-6 | CASSYPDRGGYTF | TGTGCCAGCAGTTACCCTGACAGGGGCGGCTACACCTTC
TRBJ2-7 | - | - | TRBV5-6 | CASSLAWGTYEQYF | TGTGCCAGCAGCTTGGCTTGGGGCACCTACGAGCAGTACTTC
TRBJ2-3 | - | TRBD2 | TRBV5-1 | CASSLEVSGPDTQYF | TGCGCCAGCAGCTTGGAAGTTAGCGGGCCAGATACGCAGTATTTT
TRBJ1-4 | once | - | TRBV5-1 | CASSLEGTNEKLFF | TGCGCCAGCAGCTTGGAGGGGACTAATGAAAAACTGTTTTTT
TRBJ1-1 | - | - | TRBV10-3 | CAISEPGNTEAFF | TGTGCCATCAGTGAGCCCGGGAACACTGAAGCTTTCTTT
TRBJ1-1 | - | TRBD1 | TRBV18 | CASSPLSGTGVNTEAFF | TGTGCCAGCTCACCTTTGAGCGGGACAGGGGTGAACACTGAAGCTTTCTTT
TRBJ2-4 | - | TRBD1 | TRBV29-1 | CSVAETGTGGGEYF | TGCAGCGTTGCAGAAACCGGGACAGGGGGTGGAGAGTACTTC
TRBJ1-1 | - | TRBD1 | TRBV10-1 | CASSRTRDRPATEAFF | TGCGCCAGCAGTCGGACCCGGGACAGGCCTGCCACTGAAGCTTTCTTT
TRBJ2-7 | - | TRBD2 | TRBV9 | CASSVEGLAGDKQYF | TGTGCCAGCAGCGTAGAGGGACTAGCGGGAGATAAGCAGTACTTC
TRBJ2-2 | - | - | TRBV4-2 | CASSQDRDGELFF | TGTGCCAGCAGCCAAGATCGGGACGGGGAGCTGTTTTTT
TRBJ2-1 | - | TRBD2 | TRBV9 | CASSPTGLVGDEQFF | TGTGCCAGCAGCCCAACGGGACTAGTTGGTGATGAGCAGTTCTTC
TRBJ2-1 | - | TRBD1 | TRBV5-6 | CASVDRGLEQFF | TGTGCCAGCGTTGACAGGGGGCTTGAGCAGTTCTTC
TRBJ2-5 | few | TRBD2 | TRBV19 | CASKEAGPLQETQYF | TGTGCCAGTAAAGAAGCGGGACCCCTCCAAGAGACCCAGTACTTC
TRBJ2-7 | - | - | TRBV27 | CASSRDSRYYEQYF | TGTGCCAGCAGTCGTGACAGTAGATACTACGAGCAGTACTTC
TRBJ1-2 | - | - | TRBV19 | CASSSPGQGNYGYTF | TGTGCCAGTAGCTCTCCGGGTCAGGGTAACTATGGCTACACCTTC
TRBJ1-4 | - | - | TRBV12-2 | CASRSTGRGEKLFF | TGTGCAAGTCGCTCGACAGGGCGAGGCGAAAAACTGTTTTTT
TRBJ1-1 | - | - | TRBV10-3 | CAIRTYRVEGTEAFF | TGTGCCATCAGAACTTACCGGGTCGAGGGAACTGAAGCTTTCTTT
TRBJ2-7 | - | - | TRBV6-5 | CASRTPAGYEQYF | TGTGCCAGCAGGACCCCGGCGGGCTACGAGCAGTACTTC
TRBJ2-1 | - | TRBD1 | TRBV4-1 | CASSQTGVSYNEQFF | TGCGCCAGCAGCCAGACAGGGGTCTCCTACAATGAGCAGTTCTTC
TRBJ2-2 | - | - | TRBV18 | CASSRGSANTGELFF | TGTGCCAGCTCACGAGGATCTGCGAACACCGGGGAGCTGTTTTTT
TRBJ2-3 | - | TRBD2 | TRBV2 | CASSEGTSGTTDTQYF | TGTGCCAGCAGTGAAGGGACTAGCGGGACCACAGATACGCAGTATTTT
TRBJ1-2 | - | TRBD1 | TRBV10-2 | CASGDRRYGYTF | TGCGCCAGCGGGGACAGACGCTATGGCTACACCTTC
TRBJ1-2 | few | - | TRBV18 | CASSPGAGSHGYTF | TGTGCCAGCTCACCAGGGGCAGGGTCTCATGGCTACACCTTC
TRBJ2-2 | - | - | TRBV30 | CAWSRTGELFF | TGTGCCTGGAGTCGGACCGGGGAGCTGTTTTTT
TRBJ2-7 | - | TRBD1 | TRBV9 | CASSPRTGGAEQYF | TGTGCCAGCAGCCCCCGGACAGGGGGCGCCGAGCAGTACTTC
TRBJ2-7 | - | - | TRBV7-6 | CASSWRLWAGSAYEQYF | TGTGCCAGCAGCTGGCGGCTCTGGGCGGGATCAGCGTACGAGCAGTACTTC
TRBJ2-1 | - | TRBD2 | TRBV4-2 | CASSQEDASGLYNEQFF | TGTGCCAGCAGCCAAGAAGATGCTAGCGGGCTATACAATGAGCAGTTCTTC
TRBJ2-3 | - | - | TRBV14 | CASSQDGGTDTQYF | TGTGCCAGCAGCCAAGATGGGGGGACAGATACGCAGTATTTT
TRBJ2-1 | - | - | TRBV10-1 | CASSESSGADEQFF | TGCGCCAGCAGTGAGTCGAGTGGGGCGGATGAGCAGTTCTTC
TRBJ1-2 | - | TRBD1 | TRBV6-1 | CASSVSLTGGRGYTF | TGTGCCAGCAGTGTTTCCTTGACAGGGGGCCGTGGCTACACCTTC
TRBJ2-1 | once | - | TRBV15 | CATSILGGSNEQFF | TGTGCCACCAGCATACTAGGCGGGTCGAATGAGCAGTTCTTC